This T cell receptor beta chain is drawn from a study of cytomegalovirus exposure and HLA in healthy donors. Germline trimming cut 9 bases from V and 3 bases from J; bases unmatched to any gene: 3. The CDR3 consists of 12 residues. The germline V gene encodes CDR1 LNHDA and CDR2 SQIVND (reference sequence). Data came from immunoSEQ multiplex PCR; TCRdb stores just in-frame clones and leaves some out. The top ten hold 9% to 14% of the sample, which has about 88,000 clones, 80% to 85% seen once. With respect to this clone: Its antigen remains unknown.

Notes on the study in general: The listing of 150 to 200 TCR beta chains classed them as cytomegalovirus-associated. Subsequent analysis found a tendency for first-cohort TCR clusters to co-occur within the 95 to 150 validation repertoires. Through in vitro validation, a few CMV-associated chains were shown to be specific for CMV antigens.

The source is a woman aged 18-29 years in good health and CMV-seropositive. The sequencing input was PBMCs. The genes are TRBV19 and TRBJ1-2; 8 bases are a match to TRBD1. As DNA, the CDR3 is TGTGCCAGCACGGACAGGGACTATGGCTACACCTTC. Protein sequence: CASTDRDYGYTF.